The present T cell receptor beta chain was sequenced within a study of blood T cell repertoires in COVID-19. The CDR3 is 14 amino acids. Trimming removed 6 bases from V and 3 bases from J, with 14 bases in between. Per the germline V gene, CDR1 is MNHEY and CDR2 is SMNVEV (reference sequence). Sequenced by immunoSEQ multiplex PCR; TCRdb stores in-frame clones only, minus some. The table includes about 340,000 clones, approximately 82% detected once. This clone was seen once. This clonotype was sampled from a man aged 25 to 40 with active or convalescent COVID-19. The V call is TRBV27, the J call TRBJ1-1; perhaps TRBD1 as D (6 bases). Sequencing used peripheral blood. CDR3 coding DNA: TGTGCCAGCAGGCCAGACAGGTTAGACACTGAAGCTTTCTTT. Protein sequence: CASRPDRLDTEAFF.